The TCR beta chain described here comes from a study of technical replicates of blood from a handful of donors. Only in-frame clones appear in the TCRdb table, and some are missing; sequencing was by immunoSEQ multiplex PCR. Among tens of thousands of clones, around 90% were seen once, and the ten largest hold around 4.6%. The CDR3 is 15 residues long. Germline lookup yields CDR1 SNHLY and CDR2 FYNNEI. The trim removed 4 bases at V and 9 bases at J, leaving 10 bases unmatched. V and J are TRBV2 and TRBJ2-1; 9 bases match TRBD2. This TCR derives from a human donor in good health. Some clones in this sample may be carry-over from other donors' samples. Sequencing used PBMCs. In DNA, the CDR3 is TGTGCCAGCAGTGGAAATAGCGGGAGCCCGAGTGAGCAGTTCTTC. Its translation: CASSGNSGSPSEQFF.